The 26 T cell receptor beta chains presented below share a single source sample, sequenced in a study of blood T cell repertoires in COVID-19. This table comes from immunoSEQ multiplex PCR, and its TCRdb copy is limited to in-frame clones, with some not included. The sample carries 250,000 or so clones, less than 90% recorded once. Sequenced: peripheral blood. Source of these receptors: a man aged 55 to 69 with acute or convalescent COVID-19.

The chain combines TRBV19 with TRBJ2-7; the match to TRBD2 covers 8 bases. J was trimmed by 5 bases and V by 5 bases; bases with no gene match: 11. This CDR3 contains 15 residues. Germline V gene data show CDR1 as LNHDA and CDR2 as SQIVND (reference sequence). The CDR3 protein is CASSPPGGPGDEQYF. The DNA for the CDR3 is TGTGCCAGTAGTCCCCCGGGAGGGCCCGGCGACGAGCAGTACTTC.

The rearrangement uses TRBV7-8 and TRBJ2-1; D unresolved. CDR3 length equals 15 residues. The ends were cut back, 4 bases at V and 5 bases at J, with 15 bases in the middle. The germline V gene has CDR1 SGHVS and CDR2 FQNEAQ. DNA for the CDR3: TGTGCCAGCAGCTCCCGGTTGGTGGGCGACAATGAGCAGTTCTTC. Encoded protein: CASSSRLVGDNEQFF.

This chain uses TRBV4-1 with TRBJ2-3; weak D call: TRBD2 (5 bases). In germline, CDR1 is MGHRA, CDR2 YSYEKL. Trimming pared 3 bases from V and 2 bases from J, leaving 12 bases between. CDR3 length: 15 amino acids. The DNA for the CDR3 is TGCGCCAGCAGCCACCGGGGTAGAACCACAGATACGCAGTATTTT. Translation: CASSHRGRTTDTQYF.

The chain links TRBV28 to TRBJ2-2, with D perhaps matching TRBD2 (7 bases). V gave up 9 bases and J gave up 5 bases, with 19 bases separating them. The CDR3 has 15 residues. Germline values: CDR1 MDHEN, CDR2 SYDVKM. The chain's CDR3 is CASYAGRGLTGELFF. CDR3 bases: TGTGCCAGTTACGCAGGGAGGGGGTTGACCGGGGAGCTGTTTTTT. Looking up the rest from reference TRBV28 and TRBJ2-2 gives the full variable domain: DVKVTQSSRYLVKRTGEKVFLECVQDMDHENMFWYRQDPGLGLRLIYFSYDVKMKEKGDIPEGYSVSREKKERFSLILESASTNQTSMYLCASYAGRGLTGELFFGEGSRLTVL.

This clone has just a few counts. V is TRBV2 and J is TRBJ1-1, with D perhaps matching TRBD1 (5 bases). The V gene's germline CDR1 is SNHLY and CDR2 FYNNEI. The CDR3 sequence is 15 residues long. Trimming took 5 bases from V and 3 from J, leaving 16 bases between them. CDR3 nucleotides: TGTGCCAGCAGTTTTCCTACGGGGGAGCACACTGAAGCTTTCTTT. Protein product: CASSFPTGEHTEAFF.

V gene TRBV11-1 combines with J gene TRBJ1-1; TRBD1 matches 8 bases. The trim removed 5 bases at V and 2 bases at J, leaving 7 bases unmatched. The germline gives CDR1 SGHAT, CDR2 FQDESV (reference sequence). There are 15 residues in the CDR3. CDR3 region: CASSASDRGNTEAFF. The CDR3 bases are TGTGCCAGCAGCGCGAGTGACAGGGGAAACACTGAAGCTTTCTTT.

The chain uses TRBV18 and TRBJ2-2, with 7 nucleotides matching TRBD1. V was clipped by 3 bases and J by 4 bases; unmatched bases: 11. This CDR3 contains 17 residues. Germline CDR1 KGHSH, CDR2 LQKENI. CDR3 DNA: TGTGCCAGCTCACCCCAGTGGGACAGCACAAGCACCGGGGAGCTGTTTTTT. This encodes CASSPQWDSTSTGELFF.

The V and J genes are TRBV5-4 and TRBJ2-1; 7 bases fit TRBD2. CDR1 and CDR2 from the germline V gene are SGHNT and YYREEE (reference sequence). With 0 bases clipped from V and 0 bases from J, the junction kept 3 bases outside the gene matches. The CDR3 is 16 residues long. The CDR3, as DNA: TGTGCCAGCAGCTTGGATCTAGCGGACTCCTACAATGAGCAGTTCTTC. Its translation is CASSLDLADSYNEQFF.

The chain recombines TRBV7-8 with TRBJ2-1; 13 bases line up with TRBD2. The length of the CDR3 is 17 residues. Germline CDR1 reads SGHVS; CDR2 reads FQNEAQ. After removal of 0 bases from V and 7 bases from J, the junction contained 6 bases not matched to a gene. CDR3 bases: TGTGCCAGCAGCTTAGCAAGGACTAGCGGGAGAGGGAATGAGCAGTTCTTC. Its translation is CASSLARTSGRGNEQFF. The whole variable domain, filled in from reference TRBV7-8 and TRBJ2-1, reads GAGVSQSPRYKVAKRGQDVALRCDPISGHVSLFWYQQALGQGPEFLTYFQNEAQLDKSGLPSDRFFAERPEGSVSTLKIQRTQQEDSAVYLCASSLARTSGRGNEQFFGPGTRLTVL.

V usage is TRBV19 and J usage is TRBJ2-7; TRBD1 agrees at 7 bases. Germline CDR1 LNHDA, CDR2 SQIVND (reference sequence). The ends lost 6 bases at V and 2 bases at J; junction bases unmatched: 4. CDR3 length equals 13 residues. The CDR3 here is CASSRQGAYEQYF. For the CDR3, the DNA is TGTGCCAGTAGCCGACAGGGAGCCTACGAGCAGTACTTC.

V gene TRBV15 combines with J gene TRBJ1-5, with D possibly TRBD1 on 5 matching bases. CDR1 is LNHNV, CDR2 YYDKDF, per germline (reference sequence). The ends were cut back, 0 bases at V and 3 bases at J, with 12 bases in the middle. This CDR3 has 16 amino acids. The CDR3 sequence: CATSRDPPRDNQPQHF. CDR3 DNA: TGTGCCACCAGCAGAGATCCTCCCAGGGACAATCAGCCCCAGCATTTT.

This chain joins TRBV6-5 and TRBJ1-4; D might be TRBD1 (6 bases). This CDR3 spans 15 amino acids. Trimming took 7 bases from V and 7 from J, leaving 19 bases between them. CDR1 is MNHEY and CDR2 is SVGAGI in the germline V gene. The CDR3 sequence: CASTTNRVLSEKLFF. For the CDR3, the DNA is TGTGCCAGCACCACCAACAGGGTTCTTAGTGAAAAACTGTTTTTT.

This clone appeared once. The V gene is TRBV25-1, the J gene TRBJ1-5; tentative D call: TRBD1 (5 bases). Trimming pared 2 bases from V and 4 bases from J, leaving 9 bases between. The CDR3 is made up of 14 amino acids. Germline CDR1 MGHDK, CDR2 SYGVNS. The CDR3: CASSEGAGNQPQHF. DNA of the CDR3: TGTGCCAGCAGTGAAGGGGCTGGTAATCAGCCCCAGCATTTT.

The rearrangement links TRBV10-3 to TRBJ1-1; 7 bases map to TRBD1. Trimming cost V 3 bases and J 1 base; bases outside gene matches: 5. Germline CDR1 and CDR2: ENHRY and SYGVKD. The CDR3 spans 15 residues. Here the CDR3 DNA reads TGTGCCATCAGTGACCGGACAGGACCGAACACTGAAGCTTTCTTT. Translating it yields CAISDRTGPNTEAFF.

V and J are TRBV9 and TRBJ2-1; TRBD2 aligns across 13 bases. The CDR3 length is 17 residues. The V and J ends lost 3 bases and 3 bases, in that order; junction bases with no gene match: 6. Germline V gives CDR1 SGDLS, CDR2 YYNGEE. DNA for the CDR3: TGTGCCAGCAGCGGGGGGGGACTAGCGGGAAACTACAATGAGCAGTTCTTC. Translated, it gives CASSGGGLAGNYNEQFF.

V is TRBV2 and J is TRBJ1-5; no reliable D call. The length of the CDR3 is 14 residues. Germline V lookup: CDR1 SNHLY, CDR2 FYNNEI. V dropped 2 bases and J dropped 7 bases, with 12 bases sitting between them. The CDR3 sequence is CASSEPEKRQPQHF. The DNA of the CDR3 is TGTGCCAGCAGTGAACCAGAAAAGAGGCAGCCCCAGCATTTT.

The V gene is TRBV6-2 or TRBV6-3, the J gene TRBJ2-7; TRBD1 matches 9 bases. Germline assignment: CDR1 MNHEY and CDR2 SVGEGT. V was clipped by 3 bases and J by 3 bases; unmatched bases: 9. CDR3 length: 16 residues. The CDR3 DNA reads as TGTGCCAGCAGTTATTCGGGACAGGGTGTAAACTACGAGCAGTACTTC. It specifies CASSYSGQGVNYEQYF.

This CDR3 reads CASSQDRDTEAFF. The CDR3 DNA is TGCGCCAGCAGCCAGGACAGGGACACTGAAGCTTTCTTT. The chain links TRBV4-3 to TRBJ1-1, with TRBD1 identical over 8 bases. The CDR3 runs to 13 residues. Germline values: CDR1 LGHNA, CDR2 YSLEER. V lost 3 bases and J lost 3; bases outside the gene matches: 0.

The DNA of the CDR3 is TGCGCCAGCAGCCAAGGGGAGTCTAGCGGAGGGGCCTACGAGCAGTACTTC. Its protein is CASSQGESSGGAYEQYF. The rearrangement joins TRBV4-3 to TRBJ2-7; TRBD2 aligns across 7 bases. The CDR3 is 17 residues long. The germline V gene has CDR1 LGHNA and CDR2 YSLEER. V dropped 1 base and J dropped 2; count of bases not matched to a gene: 11.

This chain connects TRBV4-2 to TRBJ1-1, with D possibly TRBD1 on 5 matching bases. Trimming pared 2 bases from V and 0 bases from J, leaving 10 bases between. The CDR3 runs to 15 residues. Germline lookup yields CDR1 LGHNA and CDR2 YNFKEQ. The CDR3 nucleotides read TGTGCCAGCAGCCAATCCCGGGGGTTGAACACTGAAGCTTTCTTT. It specifies CASSQSRGLNTEAFF.

The genes are TRBV6-5 and TRBJ1-5; D possibly corresponds to TRBD1 (6 bases). The germline CDR1 and CDR2 sequences are MNHEY and SVGAGI. V lost 10 bases to trimming and J lost 4 bases, with 14 bases between them. The CDR3 covers 13 residues. Here the CDR3 reads CATMRTANQPQHF. DNA for the CDR3: TGTGCCACCATGAGGACAGCTAATCAGCCCCAGCATTTT.

The chain joins TRBV6-2 or TRBV6-3 to TRBJ2-3, with TRBD2 identical over 9 bases. This CDR3 comprises 16 residues. V shed 5 bases and J 3 bases; nucleotides not matched to a gene: 9. CDR1 and CDR2 from the germline V gene are MNHEY and SVGEGT. The CDR3: CASSTERLAATDTQYF. The CDR3 DNA sequence: TGTGCCAGCAGTACGGAGAGACTAGCGGCGACAGATACGCAGTATTTT.

V is TRBV29-1 and J is TRBJ1-1; no clear D gene. With 4 bases removed from V and 2 bases from J, the gap between germline ends came to 8 bases. Germline V CDR1 and CDR2: SQVTM, ANQGSEA. The CDR3 has 12 residues. This CDR3 reads CSVGLLNTEAFF. For the CDR3, the DNA is TGCAGCGTTGGGTTACTTAACACTGAAGCTTTCTTT.

This clone showed up just a few times. The chain employs TRBV9 and TRBJ2-7, with 8 nucleotides matching TRBD2. The CDR3 runs 13 residues. Germline loops: CDR1 SGDLS, CDR2 YYNGEE. V was clipped by 3 bases and J by 7 bases; unmatched bases: 6. CDR3 DNA sequence: TGTGCCAGCAGCGACGGGACTAGGGAGGAGCAGTACTTC. This encodes CASSDGTREEQYF. The whole variable domain, filled in from reference TRBV9 and TRBJ2-7, reads DSGVTQTPKHLITATGQRVTLRCSPRSGDLSVYWYQQSLDQGLQFLIQYYNGEERAKGNILERFSAQQFPDLHSELNLSSLELGDSALYFCASSDGTREEQYFGPGTRLTVT.

The CDR3 region has the DNA TGTGCCAGCAGTTTGTCGGGACTCAAGAACACCGGGGAGCTGTTTTTT. This sequence encodes CASSLSGLKNTGELFF. The chain has TRBV6-2 or TRBV6-3 and TRBJ2-2, with D possibly being TRBD2 (6 bases). The CDR3 has 16 amino acids. V was clipped by 4 bases and J by 1 base, with 13 bases between them. Germline lookup yields CDR1 MNHEY and CDR2 SVGEGT.

The CDR3 sequence: CASSPPGRAPGQGAYGYTF. The CDR3 DNA reads TGTGCCAGCAGTCCCCCCGGCCGCGCTCCGGGACAGGGGGCCTATGGCTACACCTTC. The chain combines TRBV7-8 with TRBJ1-2, with TRBD1 matching over 12 bases. The CDR3 has 19 amino acids. The germline gives CDR1 SGHVS, CDR2 FQNEAQ. V shed 6 bases and J 4 bases; nucleotides not matched to a gene: 18. Full variable domain (outside the CDR3, taken from reference TRBV7-8 and TRBJ1-2): GAGVSQSPRYKVAKRGQDVALRCDPISGHVSLFWYQQALGQGPEFLTYFQNEAQLDKSGLPSDRFFAERPEGSVSTLKIQRTQQEDSAVYLCASSPPGRAPGQGAYGYTFGSGTRLTVV.